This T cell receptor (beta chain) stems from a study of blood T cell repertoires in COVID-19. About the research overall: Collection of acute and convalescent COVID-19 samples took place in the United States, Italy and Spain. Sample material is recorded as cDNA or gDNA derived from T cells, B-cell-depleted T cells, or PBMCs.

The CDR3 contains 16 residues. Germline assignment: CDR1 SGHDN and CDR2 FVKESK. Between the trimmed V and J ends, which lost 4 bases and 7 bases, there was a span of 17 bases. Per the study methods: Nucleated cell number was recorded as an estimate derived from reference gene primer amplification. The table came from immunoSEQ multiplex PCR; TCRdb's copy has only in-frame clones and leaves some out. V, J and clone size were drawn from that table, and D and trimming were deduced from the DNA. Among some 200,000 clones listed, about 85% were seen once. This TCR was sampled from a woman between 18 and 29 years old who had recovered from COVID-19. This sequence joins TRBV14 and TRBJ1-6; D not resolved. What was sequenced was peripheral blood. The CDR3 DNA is TGTGCCAGCAGCCCTGTCGACTGGCCTAAGAATTCACCCCTCCACTTT. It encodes CASSPVDWPKNSPLHF.